Following are 10 T cell receptor beta chains from one sample sequenced in a study of molecular identifiers for immune sequencing clone quantification (dated by TCRdb to between 2018 and 2020). Libraries were constructed by PCR. The sequencer was a NextSeq 500. TCRdb trimmed public reads at Q25 via fastp, called clones via MiXCR and kept in-frame beta chains. Under each unique CDR3 protein, matching rows form one entry showing the most common genes and DNA. Counted in this sample were a few hundred thousand distinct CDR3 sequences; 24% of them appeared once. About 0.71% of the sample goes to the ten largest clones. Sequenced material: naive CD8+ T cells from blood, with Jurkat cell RNA spiked in. The cell subset or site label corresponds to: FACS-sorted CD8+CD4-CCR7+CD45RA+ naive T cells. These receptors were taken from a human donor in good health. Some libraries in this study had Jurkat cell RNA spiked in.

In this sample, this clonotype turned up a few times. This chain connects TRBV12-3 or TRBV12-4 to TRBJ1-1; D uncertain. The CDR3 is 15 residues long. The V end was cut by 1 base, the J end by 0 bases, with 9 bases between. CDR3: CASSLGSVMNTEAFF. CDR3 DNA sequence: TGTGCCAGCAGTTTAGGTTCGGTCATGAACACTGAAGCTTTCTTT.

This chain joins TRBV7-9 and TRBJ1-1; 12 nucleotides agree with TRBD1. CDR1 and CDR2 (germline): SEHNR, FQNEAQ (reference sequence). CDR3 length: 19 residues. V was pared by 0 bases and J by 6 bases, with 14 bases of the junction left unmatched. The CDR3 here is CASSLAGAWDRGRDPEAFF. Here the CDR3 DNA reads TGTGCCAGCAGCTTAGCAGGGGCTTGGGACAGGGGGCGCGATCCTGAAGCTTTCTTT.

Ten or more counts support this clonotype. The V call is TRBV6-1, the J call TRBJ1-1; no clear D gene. V was cut by 6 bases and J by 7 bases, with 21 bases left in between. This CDR3 comprises 15 residues. Per germline, CDR1 MNHNS and CDR2 SASEGT. Written as DNA, the CDR3 is TGTGCCAGCAGCCAAACTATGAACGGCATTATTGAAGCTTTCTTT. It is translated as CASSQTMNGIIEAFF.

This clonotype has at least ten counts. This chain joins TRBV3-1 and TRBJ2-3; D call uncertain. Germline V gives CDR1 LGHDT, CDR2 YNNKEL (reference sequence). Trimming shortened V by 1 base and J by 2 bases, and 4 bases separated the two germline ends. CDR3 size: 13 residues. The CDR3 here is CASSQVNTDTQYF. The CDR3 region has the DNA TGTGCCAGCAGCCAAGTCAACACAGATACGCAGTATTTT.

The V gene is TRBV4-1, the J gene TRBJ2-3; the D call may be TRBD1 or TRBD2 (5 bases each). CDR1 and CDR2 (germline): MGHRA, YSYEKL. The CDR3 extends over 17 amino acids. Trimming removed 2 bases at V and 0 bases at J, with 15 bases between. The CDR3 sequence: CASSQTDGAVSTDTQYF. CDR3 nucleotide sequence: TGCGCCAGCAGCCAAACGGACGGGGCCGTGAGCACAGATACGCAGTATTTT.

Ten or more counts support this clonotype. V and J are TRBV4-3 and TRBJ2-3, with 11 positions matching TRBD2. Per germline, CDR1 LGHNA and CDR2 YSLEER. This CDR3 has 16 amino acids. V lost 3 bases, J lost 4 bases, and 6 bases stayed unmatched. In nucleotides, the CDR3 is TGCGCCAGCAGCCAGGGAACTAGCGGGAGTTCAGATACGCAGTATTTT. It codes for CASSQGTSGSSDTQYF.

In the case of this clonotype: Its ends do not fully match the called genes, so a read error is possible. The chain uses TRBV5-5 and TRBJ2-7; TRBD2 aligns across 9 bases. Germline V gene sequence: CDR1 SGHKS, CDR2 YYEKEE (reference sequence). The CDR3 has 16 amino acids. The CDR3 nucleotides are TGTACCAGCAGCCCCTTGAGCGGGAGGTGGTCCTACGAGCAGTACTTC. Amino acids: CTSSPLSGRWSYEQYF.

This clonotype was detected ten times or more. The chain combines TRBV15 with TRBJ1-1; 9 positions agree with TRBD1. CDR1 is LNHNV, CDR2 YYDKDF, per germline (reference sequence). This CDR3 contains 14 residues. With V trimmed by 7 bases and J by 3 bases, 6 bases remained unmatched. CDR3 in DNA: TGTGCCACCATGGACAGGGGAGAGGACACTGAAGCTTTCTTT. Translated, it gives CATMDRGEDTEAFF. Looking up the rest from reference TRBV15 and TRBJ1-1 gives the full variable domain: DAMVIQNPRYQVTQFGKPVTLSCSQTLNHNVMYWYQQKSSQAPKLLFHYYDKDFNNEADTPDNFQSRRPNTSFCFLDIRSPGLGDTAMYLCATMDRGEDTEAFFGQGTRLTVV.

This clonotype was observed once. The chain couples TRBV13 to TRBJ2-7; a weak D match, TRBD2 (6 bases). Germline V gene lookup returns CDR1 PRHDT and CDR2 FYEKMQ (reference sequence). Trimming took off 4 bases at V and 5 bases at J, with 18 bases between the two ends. There are 15 residues in the CDR3. For the CDR3, the DNA is TGTGCCAGCAGCTCGCCGGGAGCGGCATCCCACGAGCAGTACTTC. It codes for CASSSPGAASHEQYF.

Comments on this clonotype: Since the CDR3 does not end with the conserved phenylalanine or tryptophan, this likely comes from a read error. CDR3 residues: CASSPVPTEAFS. CDR3 bases: TGTGCCAGCAGCCCCGTGCCGACTGAAGCTTTCTCT. The genes are TRBV11-2 and TRBJ1-1; D is undetermined. The V and J ends lost 5 bases and 5 bases respectively, with 9 bases between them. The CDR3 length is 12 residues. CDR1 is SGHAT and CDR2 is FQNNGV in the germline V gene.